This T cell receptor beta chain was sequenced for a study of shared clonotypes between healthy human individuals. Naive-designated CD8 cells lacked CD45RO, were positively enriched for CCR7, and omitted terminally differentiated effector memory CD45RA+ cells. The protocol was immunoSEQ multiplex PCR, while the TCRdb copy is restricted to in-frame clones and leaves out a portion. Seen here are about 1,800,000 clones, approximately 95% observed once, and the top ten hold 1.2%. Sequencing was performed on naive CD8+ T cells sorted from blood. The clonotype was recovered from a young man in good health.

This CDR3 reads CASSLQGEWEQFF. CDR3 nucleotides: TGCGCCAGCAGCCTGCAGGGGGAGTGGGAGCAGTTCTTC. The J gene is TRBJ2-1, the V gene TRBV4-1, with 7 bases that match TRBD1. The CDR3 consists of 13 residues. Trimming cost V 4 bases and J 10 bases; bases outside gene matches: 7. Germline lookup yields CDR1 MGHRA and CDR2 YSYEKL.